This T cell receptor beta chain was identified in a study of blood T cell repertoires in COVID-19. TCRdb's table, derived via immunoSEQ multiplex PCR, lists solely in-frame clones and lacks some. The table lists 500,000 or so clones, roughly nine tenths of them singletons, with under 0.75% in the top ten. V was shortened by 6 bases and J by 6 bases, with 11 bases between the two germline ends. Germline CDR1 SNHLY, CDR2 FYNNEI. This CDR3 region has 13 residues. Material for sequencing was PBMCs or T cells enriched from blood (not recorded which). This clonotype was sampled from a woman aged 18-29 years who had recovered from COVID-19. The chain is built from TRBV2 and TRBJ2-2; D is perhaps TRBD2 (6 bases). The CDR3 DNA follows: TGTGCCAGCAGGTGGGGGGAGGCCGGGGAGCTGTTTTTT. It encodes CASRWGEAGELFF.